Following are 21 T cell receptor beta chains from one sample sequenced in a study of blood T cell repertoires in COVID-19. Sequenced by immunoSEQ multiplex PCR; TCRdb stores in-frame clones only, minus some. The profile shows about 220,000 clones, around 82% of them singletons. Sample: peripheral blood. The receptors shown here come from a woman between 65 and 79 years old with acute or convalescent COVID-19.

The chain combines TRBV30 with TRBJ1-2; D gene ambiguous. CDR1 and CDR2 (germline): GTSNPN, SVGIG (reference sequence). V lost 1 base and J lost 8, with 8 bases in between. The CDR3 runs 11 residues. For the CDR3, the DNA is TGTGCCTGGAGTGGGAGCGTGGGCTACACCTTC. This gives the protein CAWSGSVGYTF.

This clone turned up a few times. The chain combines TRBV14 with TRBJ2-5; 9 nucleotides align to TRBD2. The CDR3 covers 15 residues. V was pared by 0 bases and J by 6 bases, with 5 bases of the junction left unmatched. Germline CDR1 is SGHDN and CDR2 is FVKESK. The CDR3 reads CASSQETRGGKTQYF. The CDR3 nucleotides are TGTGCCAGCAGCCAAGAAACGCGGGGGGGGAAGACCCAGTACTTC.

The CDR3 nucleotides are TGTGCCAGCAGCCCCCGCAGGCGGGGGATATTCTACGAGCAGTACTTC. It specifies CASSPRRRGIFYEQYF. This chain joins TRBV11-1 and TRBJ2-7; TRBD2 matches 7 bases. Trimming at V came to 5 bases and at J to 3 bases, leaving 13 bases not matched to a gene. The germline CDR1 and CDR2 sequences are SGHAT and FQDESV (reference sequence). This CDR3 has 16 amino acids. The full variable domain, rest sourced from reference TRBV11-1 and TRBJ2-7, is EAEVAQSPRYKITEKSQAVAFWCDPISGHATLYWYRQILGQGPELLVQFQDESVVDDSQLPKDRFSAERLKGVDSTLKIQPAELGDSAMYLCASSPRRRGIFYEQYFGPGTRLTVT.

The chain employs TRBV25-1 and TRBJ1-3, with D perhaps TRBD1 (6 bases). Germline V gives CDR1 MGHDK, CDR2 SYGVNS. V was clipped by 2 bases and J by 3 bases, with 11 bases between them. CDR3 length equals 15 residues. CDR3 protein: CASSEAGAFGNTIYF. CDR3 DNA: TGTGCCAGCAGTGAAGCGGGGGCATTTGGAAACACCATATATTTT.

This clone was seen a few times. The genes are TRBV24-1 and TRBJ1-5; D call uncertain. Trimming shortened V by 2 bases and J by 0 bases, and 4 bases separated the two germline ends. The germline gives CDR1 KGHDR, CDR2 SFDVKD. CDR3 size: 14 residues. CDR3 nucleotides: TGTGCCACCAGTGATTGGAGTAGCAATCAGCCCCAGCATTTT. Protein sequence: CATSDWSSNQPQHF.

As DNA, the CDR3 is TGTGCCAGCTCACCAAGTCAGCGGGGGGCCGACACCGGGGAGCTGTTTTTT. The encoded protein is CASSPSQRGADTGELFF. This sequence joins TRBV18 and TRBJ2-2; 9 bases fit TRBD2. The CDR3 totals 17 residues. Trimming cost V 2 bases and J 3 bases; bases outside gene matches: 7. Germline V gene sequence: CDR1 KGHSH, CDR2 LQKENI.

V and J are TRBV4-1 and TRBJ1-5, with D possibly TRBD1 on 5 matching bases. V was clipped by 4 bases and J by 1 base, with 20 bases between them. CDR3 length: 18 residues. Germline CDR1 and CDR2: MGHRA and YSYEKL. Here the CDR3 reads CASSPDSWIPRSNQPQHF. The CDR3 DNA reads TGCGCCAGCAGCCCCGACAGTTGGATCCCAAGAAGCAATCAGCCCCAGCATTTT.

The chain recombines TRBV10-1 with TRBJ1-1; D not resolved. V lost 1 base and J lost 1, with 7 bases in between. The CDR3 is 14 residues long. Germline V CDR1 and CDR2: WNHNN, SYGVQD (reference sequence). Here the CDR3 reads CASSEFRQNTEAFF. The CDR3 nucleotides read TGCGCCAGCAGTGAGTTCAGGCAGAACACTGAAGCTTTCTTT.

CDR3 loop: CASSPLGGGNGYTF. For the CDR3, the DNA is TGTGCCAGCAGCCCCCTTGGTGGGGGGAACGGCTACACCTTC. The V and J genes are TRBV2 and TRBJ1-2; weak D call: TRBD1 (5 bases). This CDR3 spans 14 amino acids. In germline, CDR1 is SNHLY, CDR2 FYNNEI. Trimming left V 6 bases short and J 8 bases short, with 19 bases between.

This chain uses TRBV29-1 with TRBJ1-2, with TRBD1 identical over 8 bases. Germline V gene sequence: CDR1 SQVTM, CDR2 ANQGSEA. The V segment lost 1 base and the J segment 5 bases; nucleotides outside the gene matches: 6. The CDR3 spans 14 residues. The CDR3 sequence: CSVEGGQGSYGYTF. CDR3 bases: TGCAGCGTTGAAGGTGGACAGGGTTCTTATGGCTACACCTTC.

This chain connects TRBV6-2 or TRBV6-3 to TRBJ2-1; 9 nucleotides match TRBD1. This CDR3 has 16 residues. Trimming cost V 5 bases and J 0 bases; bases outside gene matches: 5. Germline values: CDR1 MNHEY, CDR2 SVGEGT. The CDR3 loop reads CASSVPGQGSYNEQFF. In DNA form, the CDR3 reads TGTGCCAGCAGTGTACCGGGACAGGGCTCCTACAATGAGCAGTTCTTC.

The chain joins TRBV7-9 to TRBJ1-2; possibly TRBD1 for D (6 bases). The CDR3 extends over 14 amino acids. V was pared by 5 bases and J by 4 bases, with 14 bases between. Germline CDR1 is SEHNR and CDR2 is FQNEAQ (reference sequence). This chain's CDR3 is CASSPQGGGYGYTF. Here the CDR3 DNA reads TGTGCCAGCAGCCCACAGGGTGGAGGCTATGGCTACACCTTC.

The V call is TRBV25-1, the J call TRBJ1-2; D gene unclear. CDR3 size: 13 residues. Germline V gene data show CDR1 as MGHDK and CDR2 as SYGVNS. V lost 3 bases and J 7 bases, leaving 12 bases between the germline ends. The CDR3 coding sequence is TGTGCCAGCAGTGATGGTAGGGAGGGTGGCTACACCTTC. Protein sequence: CASSDGREGGYTF.

The sample holds a few counts of this clone. The chain is built from TRBV12-3 or TRBV12-4 and TRBJ1-4, with D unclear. This CDR3 is built from 13 residues. V shed 1 base and J shed 7 bases, with 7 bases lying between them. CDR3 region: CASSLDRSEKLFF. CDR3 nucleotide sequence: TGTGCCAGCAGTTTAGACCGGAGTGAAAAACTGTTTTTT.

A single count supports this clone. The CDR3 region is CASSTGQGVNSPLHF. The CDR3 DNA reads TGTGCCAGCAGTACGGGACAGGGGGTTAATTCACCCCTCCACTTT. The rearrangement links TRBV28 to TRBJ1-6, with 11 bases identical to TRBD1. V shed 5 bases and J 6 bases; nucleotides not matched to a gene: 3. The CDR3 runs 15 residues. CDR1 and CDR2 from the germline V gene are MDHEN and SYDVKM.

V gene TRBV24-1 combines with J gene TRBJ2-3; D is perhaps TRBD2 (6 bases). Germline CDR1 and CDR2: KGHDR and SFDVKD. V was trimmed by 9 bases and J by 0 bases, leaving 12 bases between them. The CDR3 is made up of 14 amino acids. Here the CDR3 reads CATAGRLSTDTQYF. CDR3 sequence (DNA): TGTGCCACCGCGGGACGGCTTAGCACAGATACGCAGTATTTT.

V usage is TRBV6-2 or TRBV6-3 and J usage is TRBJ1-2; 9 nucleotides agree with TRBD1. The germline V gene encodes CDR1 MNHEY and CDR2 SVGEGT. V shed 2 bases and J 3 bases; nucleotides not matched to a gene: 7. The CDR3 is made up of 16 amino acids. CDR3 residues: CASSYEGDRAYYGYTF. The CDR3 DNA sequence: TGTGCCAGCAGTTACGAGGGGGACAGGGCCTACTATGGCTACACCTTC.

This clone was seen just once. The CDR3 sequence: CATSDLGTRGTGELFF. The CDR3 DNA sequence: TGTGCCACCAGTGATTTGGGGACCAGGGGGACCGGGGAGCTGTTTTTT. The chain couples TRBV24-1 to TRBJ2-2, with 7 bases matching TRBD1. CDR3 length: 16 residues. Trimming took 0 bases from V and 5 from J; bases not matched to a gene: 5. The germline V gene has CDR1 KGHDR and CDR2 SFDVKD.

This rearrangement joins TRBV7-2 to TRBJ2-1; 7 nucleotides match TRBD2. The germline V gene has CDR1 SGHTA and CDR2 FQGNSA. V shed 4 bases, J shed 0 bases, and the junction held 15 bases outside the gene matches. The CDR3 length is 19 residues. The CDR3 DNA sequence: TGTGCCAGCAGCTCCCACCTTCTAGCGGTTATGAGCTCCTACAATGAGCAGTTCTTC. Its protein is CASSSHLLAVMSSYNEQFF.

This clone was counted only a few times. This sequence joins TRBV27 and TRBJ2-1; no definite D call. This CDR3 region has 12 residues. The V and J ends lost 7 bases and 7 bases respectively, with 11 bases between them. Germline CDR1 reads MNHEY; CDR2 reads SMNVEV (reference sequence). DNA of the CDR3: TGTGCCAGCATAGGTCGGGTTAATGAGCAGTTCTTC. Amino acid sequence: CASIGRVNEQFF.

The genes are TRBV10-3 and TRBJ2-1, with D maybe TRBD2 (6 bases). The ends were cut back, 4 bases at V and 0 bases at J, with 13 bases in the middle. Germline V gene sequence: CDR1 ENHRY, CDR2 SYGVKD. CDR3 length equals 16 residues. The CDR3: CAISGAGSGSYNEQFF. The CDR3, as DNA: TGTGCCATCAGTGGAGCGGGTTCGGGCTCCTACAATGAGCAGTTCTTC.